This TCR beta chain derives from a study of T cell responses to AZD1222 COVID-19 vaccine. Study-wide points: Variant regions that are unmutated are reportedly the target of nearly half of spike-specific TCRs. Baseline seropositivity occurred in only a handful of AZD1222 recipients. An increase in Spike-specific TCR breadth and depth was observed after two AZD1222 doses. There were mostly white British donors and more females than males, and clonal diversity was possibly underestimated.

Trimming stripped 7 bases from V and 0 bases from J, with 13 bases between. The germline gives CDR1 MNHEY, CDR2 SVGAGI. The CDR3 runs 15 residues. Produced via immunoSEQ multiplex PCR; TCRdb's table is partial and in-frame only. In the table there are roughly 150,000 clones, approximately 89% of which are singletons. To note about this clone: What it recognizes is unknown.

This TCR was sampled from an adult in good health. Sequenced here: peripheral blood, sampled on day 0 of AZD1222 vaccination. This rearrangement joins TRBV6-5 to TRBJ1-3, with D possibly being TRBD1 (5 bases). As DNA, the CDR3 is TGTGCCAGCAAACTGGGGGTTAGCTCTGGAAACACCATATATTTT. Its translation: CASKLGVSSGNTIYF.